The clone carrying this TCR beta chain turned up a few times. The entry originates in a study of blood T cell repertoires in COVID-19. Study-level information: Symptom resolution, clearance, or two negative PCRs marked donors in Cohort 3 as recovered. Samples of COVID-19 (acute and convalescent) were obtained from the United States, Italy and Spain.

This CDR3 comprises 13 residues. Deletions cut 5 bases from V and 8 bases from J, with 10 bases between. Germline V gene lookup returns CDR1 LNHDA and CDR2 SQIVND (reference sequence). Study processing details: The authors estimated nucleated cell counts from reference gene primer amplification. Some clones are missing from TCRdb's copy, which holds only in-frame ones; the method was immunoSEQ multiplex PCR. From that table come the V and J calls and clone size; the DNA was used to work out D and trimming. The profile shows around 360,000 clones, about 89% of them singletons. The sequenced sample was PBMCs or T cells enriched from blood (not recorded which). The TCR sequence derives from a man aged 40-49 years in a cohort exposed to, infected with or recovered from COVID-19 (not recorded which). The chain is built from TRBV19 and TRBJ1-6, with D uncertain. Here the CDR3 reads CASSAYSDSPLHF. The CDR3 region has the DNA TGTGCCAGTAGTGCCTACAGTGATTCACCCCTCCACTTT.